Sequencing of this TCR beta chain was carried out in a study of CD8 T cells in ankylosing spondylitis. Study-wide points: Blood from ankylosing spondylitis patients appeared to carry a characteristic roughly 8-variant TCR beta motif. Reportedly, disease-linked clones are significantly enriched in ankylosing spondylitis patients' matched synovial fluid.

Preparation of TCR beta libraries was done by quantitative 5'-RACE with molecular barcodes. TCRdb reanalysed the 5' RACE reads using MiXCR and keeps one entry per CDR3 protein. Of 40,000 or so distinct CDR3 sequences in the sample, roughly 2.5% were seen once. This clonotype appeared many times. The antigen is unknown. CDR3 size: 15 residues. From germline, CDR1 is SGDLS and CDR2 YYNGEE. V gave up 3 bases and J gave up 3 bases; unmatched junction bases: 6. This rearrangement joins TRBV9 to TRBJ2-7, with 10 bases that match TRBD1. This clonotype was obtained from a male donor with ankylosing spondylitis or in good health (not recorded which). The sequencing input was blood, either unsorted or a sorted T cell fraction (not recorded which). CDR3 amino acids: CASSEGTGVFYEQYF. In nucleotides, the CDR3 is TGTGCCAGCAGCGAAGGGACAGGGGTATTCTACGAGCAGTACTTC. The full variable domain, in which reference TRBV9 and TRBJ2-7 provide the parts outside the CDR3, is DSGVTQTPKHLITATGQRVTLRCSPRSGDLSVYWYQQSLDQGLQFLIQYYNGEERAKGNILERFSAQQFPDLHSELNLSSLELGDSALYFCASSEGTGVFYEQYFGPGTRLTVT.